The source of this T cell receptor (beta chain) is a study of T-cell memory formation after mild COVID-19. V dropped 2 bases and J dropped 6 bases, with 10 bases sitting between them. Germline lookup yields CDR1 KGHSH and CDR2 LQKENI. The CDR3 runs to 13 residues. One entry per CDR3 protein, called by TCRdb with MiXCR from the 5' RACE reads. The data show 200,000 to 250,000 distinct CDR3 sequences, with 8% to 11% seen just once and approximately 3% held by the top ten. The table lists this clonotype with many counts. The chain is built from TRBV18 and TRBJ1-2; D unclear. Sequenced sample: PBMCs or a T cell subset sorted from them (not recorded which). This TCR was sampled from a man between 18 and 35 years old who had mild COVID-19 (a few samples of this study predate the infection). Cell type and time point are not known. CDR3 coding DNA: TGTGCCAGCTCACCAGACGGGCTGGATGGCTACACCTTC. Translation gives CASSPDGLDGYTF.